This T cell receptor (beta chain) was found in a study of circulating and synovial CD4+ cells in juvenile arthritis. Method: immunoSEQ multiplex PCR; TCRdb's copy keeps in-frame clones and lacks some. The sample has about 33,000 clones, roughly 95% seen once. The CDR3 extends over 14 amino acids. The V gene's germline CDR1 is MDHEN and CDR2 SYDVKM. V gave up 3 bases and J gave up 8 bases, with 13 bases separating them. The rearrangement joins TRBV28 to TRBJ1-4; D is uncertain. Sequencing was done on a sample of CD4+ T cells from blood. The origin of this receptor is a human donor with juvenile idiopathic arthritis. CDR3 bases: TGTGCCAGCAGTTTGAGGGTACCGGGAGAAAAACTGTTTTTT. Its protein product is CASSLRVPGEKLFF. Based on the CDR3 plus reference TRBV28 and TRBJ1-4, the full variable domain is DVKVTQSSRYLVKRTGEKVFLECVQDMDHENMFWYRQDPGLGLRLIYFSYDVKMKEKGDIPEGYSVSREKKERFSLILESASTNQTSMYLCASSLRVPGEKLFFGSGTQLSVL.